The rows below give T cell receptor beta chains drawn from one sample of a study of blood T cell repertoires in COVID-19. Clones were read by immunoSEQ multiplex PCR, and TCRdb kept only the in-frame ones, dropping some. The data show around 250,000 clones, about 80% seen once. Material: peripheral blood. The receptors shown here come from a man between 25 and 39 years old who had recovered from COVID-19. Both conserved end residues are part of each CDR3. Fields, in order: V gene, J gene, CDR3 protein.

>TRBV11-2|TRBJ2-2
CASSLSLGGAGELFF
>TRBV19|TRBJ1-1
CASSIGGQAHTEAFF
>TRBV6-2/TRBV6-3|TRBJ2-1
CASSHRDRYNEQFF
>TRBV7-2|TRBJ1-2
CASSLEGQGDGYTF
>TRBV3-1/TRBV3-2|TRBJ2-2
CASSHGDSTGELFF
>TRBV5-6|TRBJ2-2
CASSFVGGRNTGELFF
>TRBV10-3|TRBJ2-6
CAISGGSGDPSGANVLTF
>TRBV6-5|TRBJ1-5
CADRSWRSNQPQHF
>TRBV5-1|TRBJ2-3
CASSSGQGGDTQYF
>TRBV19|TRBJ2-5
CASSPGQGAGETQYF
>TRBV4-2|TRBJ2-3
CASSQSGLISTDTQYF
>TRBV4-1|TRBJ2-3
CASSQERLAGALSTDTQYF
>TRBV19|TRBJ1-5
CASSIEGRAQHF
>TRBV27|TRBJ1-6
CASTIRTGYSPLHF
>TRBV5-8|TRBJ1-1
CASSLDRGGWAFF
>TRBV19|TRBJ1-1
CASANDGGQVNTEAFF
>TRBV2|TRBJ1-2
CASSEVSGQGGWYGYTF
>TRBV28|TRBJ2-5
CASRNSGAATQYF
>TRBV2|TRBJ1-1
CASSEGRGNTEAFF
>TRBV18|TRBJ1-1
CASSPGGLNTEAFF
>TRBV6-1|TRBJ1-5
CASSETAYSNQPQHF
>TRBV5-1|TRBJ2-2
CASSLGGRDTGELFF
>TRBV12-3/TRBV12-4|TRBJ1-5
CASSTNRVGPQHF
>TRBV6-1|TRBJ1-1
CASKSGTRGNTEAFF
>TRBV10-3|TRBJ2-1
CATERGLDSEQFF
>TRBV5-1|TRBJ1-2
CASSLGQGKDGYTF
>TRBV19|TRBJ1-1
CASTRTGMNTEAFF
>TRBV10-3|TRBJ2-2
CAISESSTGGTGELFF
>TRBV9|TRBJ2-2
CASSKTGGAHTGELFF
>TRBV29-1|TRBJ2-5
CSVGNRGVQTQYF
>TRBV28|TRBJ2-3
CAVKGAVTDTQYF
>TRBV25-1|TRBJ2-1
CATQRTGGKGEQFF
>TRBV5-1|TRBJ2-2
CASSSGTRYAGELFF
>TRBV10-2|TRBJ1-5
CASSGGSGNQPQHF
>TRBV6-4|TRBJ2-1
CASSVSPSSYNEQFF
>TRBV2|TRBJ2-2
CASNPQGTGGELFF
>TRBV6-6|TRBJ1-2
CASSYQGGRGYTF
>TRBV18|TRBJ2-3
CASSPRGGRGTDTQYF
>TRBV5-1|TRBJ1-1
CASSLTGVNTEAFF
>TRBV5-1|TRBJ1-6
CASSPDSSEGSPLHF
>TRBV9|TRBJ2-7
CASSVRPMDEQYF
>TRBV18|TRBJ1-5
CASSLDISNQPQHF
>TRBV3-1/TRBV3-2|TRBJ2-3
CASSRTSGGADTQYF
>TRBV7-3|TRBJ1-1
CASSKDRGGTEAFF
>TRBV3-1/TRBV3-2|TRBJ2-2
CASSQSRTPAGELFF
>TRBV7-3|TRBJ1-3
CASSLTGGKSGNTIYF
>TRBV7-9|TRBJ1-2
CASSPGTGIGYTF
>TRBV6-1|TRBJ1-2
CASSEVEFIGYTF
>TRBV7-9|TRBJ1-1
CASRLTGGRNTEAFF
>TRBV7-6|TRBJ2-3
CASSLAGLAIDTQYF
>TRBV19|TRBJ2-7
CASSTRLRSVHEQYF
>TRBV6-5|TRBJ1-5
CASSYSRDMGNQPQHF
>TRBV5-4|TRBJ2-1
CASSLAATGGDFNEQFF
>TRBV9|TRBJ2-5
CASSVASGLSGETQYF